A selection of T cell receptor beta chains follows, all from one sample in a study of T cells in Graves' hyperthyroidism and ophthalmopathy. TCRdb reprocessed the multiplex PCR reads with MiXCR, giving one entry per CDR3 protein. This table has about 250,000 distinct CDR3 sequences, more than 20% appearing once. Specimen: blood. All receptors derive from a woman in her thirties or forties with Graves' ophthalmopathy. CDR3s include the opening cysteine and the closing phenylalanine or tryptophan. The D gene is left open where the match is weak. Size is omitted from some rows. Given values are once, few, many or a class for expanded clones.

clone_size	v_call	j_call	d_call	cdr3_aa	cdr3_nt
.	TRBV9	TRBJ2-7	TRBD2	CASSGRGEFYEQYF	TGTGCCAGCAGCGGACGGGGGGAGTTCTACGAGCAGTACTTC
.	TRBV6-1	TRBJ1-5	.	CASSGGGAGNQPQHF	TGTGCCAGCAGTGGGGGGGGAGCTGGAAATCAGCCCCAGCATTTT
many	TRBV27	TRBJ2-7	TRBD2	CASMAGDYEQYF	TGTGCCAGCATGGCGGGAGACTACGAGCAGTACTTC
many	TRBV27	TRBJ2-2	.	CASSFNYALSTGELFF	TGTGCCAGCAGTTTCAATTATGCCTTGTCCACCGGGGAGCTGTTTTTT
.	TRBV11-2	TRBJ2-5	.	CASSLDWGFSQETQYF	TGTGCCAGCAGCTTAGATTGGGGTTTTAGCCAAGAGACCCAGTACTTC
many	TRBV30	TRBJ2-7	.	CASRAPGSSYEQYF	TGTGCCTCCCGAGCCCCAGGGAGCTCCTACGAGCAGTACTTC
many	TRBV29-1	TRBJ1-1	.	CSVEARLASAEAFF	TGCAGCGTTGAGGCTAGACTCGCAAGCGCTGAAGCTTTCTTT
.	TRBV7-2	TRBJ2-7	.	CASSLGTGLGEQYF	TGTGCCAGCAGCTTAGGAACAGGGCTAGGGGAGCAGTACTTC
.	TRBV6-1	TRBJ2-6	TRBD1	CASRLTGAGANVLTF	TGTGCCAGTCGATTGACAGGGGCGGGGGCCAACGTCCTGACTTTC
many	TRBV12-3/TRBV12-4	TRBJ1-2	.	CASSFSRGYTF	TGTGCCAGCAGTTTCAGTCGGGGCTACACCTTC
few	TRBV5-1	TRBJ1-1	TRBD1	CASSLVKDRTEAFF	TGCGCCAGCAGCTTGGTTAAGGACAGGACTGAAGCTTTCTTT
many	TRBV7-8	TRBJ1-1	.	CASSLGKNTEAFF	TGTGCCAGCAGCTTAGGGAAGAACACTGAAGCTTTCTTT
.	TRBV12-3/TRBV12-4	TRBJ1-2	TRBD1	CASSRLRGTGGYTF	TGTGCCAGCAGCCGTCTCAGGGGGACGGGAGGCTACACCTTC
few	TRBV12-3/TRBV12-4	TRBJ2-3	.	CASSLAQTRRGDTQYF	TGTGCCAGCAGTTTAGCGCAGACTAGGCGGGGAGATACGCAGTATTTT
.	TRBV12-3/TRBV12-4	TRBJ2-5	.	CASSLSEEETQYF	TGTGCCAGCAGTTTATCCGAGGAAGAGACCCAGTACTTC
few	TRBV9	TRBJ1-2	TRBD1	CASSAGQGARYGYTF	TGTGCCAGCAGCGCCGGACAGGGGGCACGGTATGGCTACACCTTC
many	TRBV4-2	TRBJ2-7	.	CASSQTVGYEQYF	TGTGCCAGCAGCCAGACTGTAGGGTACGAGCAGTACTTC
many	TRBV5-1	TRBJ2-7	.	CASSRPPGYEQYF	TGCGCCAGCAGCAGGCCGCCGGGGTACGAGCAGTACTTC
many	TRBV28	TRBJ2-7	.	CASSLEIYEQYF	TGTGCCAGCAGTTTGGAGATCTACGAGCAGTACTTC
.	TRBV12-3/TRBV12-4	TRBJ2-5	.	CASRSEDRPQETQYF	TGTGCCAGCAGATCCGAAGACAGGCCCCAAGAGACCCAGTACTTC
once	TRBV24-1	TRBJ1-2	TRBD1	CATSDSGQGGGYTF	TGTGCCACCAGTGATTCAGGACAGGGCGGGGGCTACACCTTC
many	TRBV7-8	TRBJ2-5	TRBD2	CASSETGTSGRETQYF	TGTGCCAGCAGCGAAACCGGGACTAGCGGGAGAGAGACCCAGTACTTC
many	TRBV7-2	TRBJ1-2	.	CASSLAPLDKYGYTF	TGTGCCAGCAGCTTAGCCCCCTTGGACAAATATGGCTACACCTTC
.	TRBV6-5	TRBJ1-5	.	CASSYSGGEGQPQHF	TGTGCCAGCAGTTACTCGGGGGGCGAGGGGCAGCCCCAGCATTTT